This paragraph covers one T cell receptor beta chain sequence. What it binds is unknown. Germline V CDR1 and CDR2: SGHTS, YDEGEE. This CDR3 spans 14 amino acids. Between the trimmed V and J ends, which lost 7 bases and 2 bases, there was a span of 13 bases. This sample was included in a study of OX40 agonist ivuxolimab in advanced cancers. Study findings and constraints: Within 6 weeks, CD4+ and CD8+ blood T cells expanded clonally at 0.1 to 3.0 mg/kg.

This table comes from immunoSEQ multiplex PCR, and its TCRdb copy is limited to in-frame clones, with some not included. The data show about 91,000 clones, about 83% seen once. The clonotype comes from an adult with an advanced solid tumor such as melanoma, head and neck, liver or kidney cancer. The sequences come from CD4+ or CD8+ T cells sorted from blood, collected in a trial of the OX40 agonist ivuxolimab. The chain joins TRBV5-8 to TRBJ2-1, with D perhaps being TRBD1 or TRBD2 (5 bases each). CDR3 coding DNA: TGTGCCAGCCTCAGCAGGGACCCCTACAATGAGCAGTTCTTC. It encodes CASLSRDPYNEQFF.